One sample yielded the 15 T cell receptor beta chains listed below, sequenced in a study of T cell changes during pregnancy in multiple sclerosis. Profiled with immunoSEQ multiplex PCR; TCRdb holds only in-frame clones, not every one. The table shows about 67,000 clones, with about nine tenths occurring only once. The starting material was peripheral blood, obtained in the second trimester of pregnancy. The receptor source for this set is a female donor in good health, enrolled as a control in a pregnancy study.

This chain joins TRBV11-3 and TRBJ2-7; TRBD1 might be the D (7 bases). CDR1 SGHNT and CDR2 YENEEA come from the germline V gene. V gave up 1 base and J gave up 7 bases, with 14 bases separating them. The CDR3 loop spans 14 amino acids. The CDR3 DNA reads TGTGCCAGCAGCTTAGGGGGGGACAGACGAGAGCAGTACTTC. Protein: CASSLGGDRREQYF.

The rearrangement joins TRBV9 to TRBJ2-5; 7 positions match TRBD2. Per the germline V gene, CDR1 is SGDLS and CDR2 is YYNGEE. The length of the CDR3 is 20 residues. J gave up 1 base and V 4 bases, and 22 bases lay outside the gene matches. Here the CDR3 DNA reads TGTGCCAGCAGCCCCAATGACCTCATTACAGCCGGGAGGATCCAAGAGACCCAGTACTTC. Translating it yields CASSPNDLITAGRIQETQYF.

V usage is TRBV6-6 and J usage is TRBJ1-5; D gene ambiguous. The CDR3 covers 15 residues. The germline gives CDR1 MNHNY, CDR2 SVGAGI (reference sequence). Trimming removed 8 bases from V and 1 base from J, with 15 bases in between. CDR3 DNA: TGTGCCAGCCAGGAGGCCGTCGGAAGCAATCAGCCCCAGCATTTT. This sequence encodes CASQEAVGSNQPQHF.

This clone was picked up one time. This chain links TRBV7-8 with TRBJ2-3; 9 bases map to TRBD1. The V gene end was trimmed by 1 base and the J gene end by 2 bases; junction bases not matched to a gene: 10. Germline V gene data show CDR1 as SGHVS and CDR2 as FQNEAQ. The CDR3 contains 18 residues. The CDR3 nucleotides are TGTGCCAGCAGCTTAGACCCCCGGGACAGGGCCCACACAGATACGCAGTATTTT. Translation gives CASSLDPRDRAHTDTQYF. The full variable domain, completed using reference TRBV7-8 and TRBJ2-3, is GAGVSQSPRYKVAKRGQDVALRCDPISGHVSLFWYQQALGQGPEFLTYFQNEAQLDKSGLPSDRFFAERPEGSVSTLKIQRTQQEDSAVYLCASSLDPRDRAHTDTQYFGPGTRLTVL.

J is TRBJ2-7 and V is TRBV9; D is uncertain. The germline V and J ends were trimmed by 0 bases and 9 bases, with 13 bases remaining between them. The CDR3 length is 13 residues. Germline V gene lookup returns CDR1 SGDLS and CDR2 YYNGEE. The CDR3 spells CASSVDSHLVQYF. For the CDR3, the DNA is TGTGCCAGCAGCGTAGACTCCCACCTAGTGCAGTACTTC.

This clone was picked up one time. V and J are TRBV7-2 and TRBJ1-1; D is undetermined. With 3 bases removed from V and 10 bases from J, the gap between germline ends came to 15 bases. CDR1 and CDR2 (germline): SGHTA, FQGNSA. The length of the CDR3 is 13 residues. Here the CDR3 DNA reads TGTGCCAGCAGCTTCCCTTGGCAGGCGTTAGCTTTCTTT. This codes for CASSFPWQALAFF. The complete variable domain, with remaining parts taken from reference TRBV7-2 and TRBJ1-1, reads GAGVSQSPSNKVTEKGKDVELRCDPISGHTALYWYRQSLGQGLEFLIYFQGNSAPDKSGLPSDRFSAERTGGSVSTLTIQRTQQEDSAVYLCASSFPWQALAFFGQGTRLTVV.

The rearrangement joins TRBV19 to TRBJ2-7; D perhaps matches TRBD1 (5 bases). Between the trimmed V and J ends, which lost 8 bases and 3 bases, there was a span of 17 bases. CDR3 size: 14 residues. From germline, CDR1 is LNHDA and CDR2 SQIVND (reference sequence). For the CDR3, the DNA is TGTGCCAGTTCAGGGAACAATAAGATCTACGAGCAGTACTTC. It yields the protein CASSGNNKIYEQYF.

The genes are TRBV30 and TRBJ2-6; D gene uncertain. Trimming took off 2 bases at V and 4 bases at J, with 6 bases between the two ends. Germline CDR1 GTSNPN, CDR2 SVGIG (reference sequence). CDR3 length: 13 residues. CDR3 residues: CAWSTSGANVLTF. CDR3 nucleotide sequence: TGTGCCTGGAGTACTTCCGGGGCCAACGTCCTGACTTTC.

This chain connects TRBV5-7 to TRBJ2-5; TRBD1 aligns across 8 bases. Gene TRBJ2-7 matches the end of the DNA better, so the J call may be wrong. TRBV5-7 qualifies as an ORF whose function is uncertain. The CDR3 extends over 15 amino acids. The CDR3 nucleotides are TGTGCCAGCAGTCCCAGGGGACAGGTCGGCCACGAGCAGTACTTC. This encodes CASSPRGQVGHEQYF.

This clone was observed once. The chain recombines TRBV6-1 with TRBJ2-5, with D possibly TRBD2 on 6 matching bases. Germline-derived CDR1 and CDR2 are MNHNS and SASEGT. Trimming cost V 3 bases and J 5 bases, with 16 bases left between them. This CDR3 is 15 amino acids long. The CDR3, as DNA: TGTGCCAGCAGTGATTTTCGGGCTAGCGTTGAGACCCAGTACTTC. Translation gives CASSDFRASVETQYF.

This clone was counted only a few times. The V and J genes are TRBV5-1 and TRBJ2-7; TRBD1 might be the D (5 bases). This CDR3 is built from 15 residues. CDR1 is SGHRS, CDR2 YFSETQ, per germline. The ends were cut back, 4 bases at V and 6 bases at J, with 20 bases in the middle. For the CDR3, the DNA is TGCGCCAGCAGCCTCTCCTTAGGGGCAGTTACCGAGCAGTACTTC. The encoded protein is CASSLSLGAVTEQYF.

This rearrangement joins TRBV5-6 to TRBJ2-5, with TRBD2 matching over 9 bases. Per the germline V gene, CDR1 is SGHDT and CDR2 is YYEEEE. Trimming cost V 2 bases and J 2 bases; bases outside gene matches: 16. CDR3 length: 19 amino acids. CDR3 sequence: CASSFGPSALAGTQETQYF. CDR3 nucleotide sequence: TGTGCCAGCAGCTTTGGGCCCAGCGCCCTAGCGGGGACTCAAGAGACCCAGTACTTC. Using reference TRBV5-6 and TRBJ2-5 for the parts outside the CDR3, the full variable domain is DAGVTQSPTHLIKTRGQQVTLRCSPKSGHDTVSWYQQALGQGPQFIFQYYEEEERQRGNFPDRFSGHQFPNYSSELNVNALLLGDSALYLCASSFGPSALAGTQETQYFGPGTRLLVL.

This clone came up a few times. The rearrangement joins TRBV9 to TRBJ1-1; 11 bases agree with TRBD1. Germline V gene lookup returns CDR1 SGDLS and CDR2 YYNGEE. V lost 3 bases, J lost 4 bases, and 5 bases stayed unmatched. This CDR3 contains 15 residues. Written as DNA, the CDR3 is TGTGCCAGCAGCGCTGAGGGGACAGGGGGCACTGAAGCTTTCTTT. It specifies CASSAEGTGGTEAFF. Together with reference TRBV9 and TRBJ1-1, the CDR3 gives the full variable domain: DSGVTQTPKHLITATGQRVTLRCSPRSGDLSVYWYQQSLDQGLQFLIQYYNGEERAKGNILERFSAQQFPDLHSELNLSSLELGDSALYFCASSAEGTGGTEAFFGQGTRLTVV.

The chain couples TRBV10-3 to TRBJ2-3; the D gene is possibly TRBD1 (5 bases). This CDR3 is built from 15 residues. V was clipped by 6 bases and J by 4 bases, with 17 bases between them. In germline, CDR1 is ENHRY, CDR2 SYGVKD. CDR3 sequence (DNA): TGTGCCATCAGGGCGACAGAGGTGTTGCCAGATACGCAGTATTTT. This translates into CAIRATEVLPDTQYF.

The CDR3 nucleotides are TGTGCCAGCAGTGAATCAACTAGATCTTGGCAGTTCTTC. This codes for CASSESTRSWQFF. The J gene is TRBJ2-1, the V gene TRBV6-1, with a possible D match to TRBD2 (5 bases). The CDR3 consists of 13 residues. Between the trimmed V and J ends, which lost 2 bases and 12 bases, there was a span of 14 bases. Germline lookup yields CDR1 MNHNS and CDR2 SASEGT.